Listed here are 10 T cell receptor beta chains from one sample, sequenced in a study of Graves' ophthalmopathy and Graves' hyperthyroidism. For repertoire sequencing, the TCR beta CDR3 regions were amplified from RNA transcripts. Scientists carried out first-round RT-PCR using HTBI primers and then a second-round multiplex PCR. TCRdb reprocessed the multiplex PCR reads via MiXCR and lists one record per CDR3 protein. The table lists more than 550,000 distinct CDR3 sequences, about 38% of them singletons. The specimen was peripheral blood. The receptors were gathered from an adult man with Graves' ophthalmopathy.

A word on this clonotype: Germline and junction disagree at one end, which may indicate a read error. J is TRBJ2-6 and V is TRBV6-4; unclear D gene. The CDR3 has 15 amino acids. In germline, CDR1 is MRHNA, CDR2 SNTAGT. CDR3 loop: CASSEGRSGSNVLAF. CDR3 in DNA: TGTGCCAGCAGTGAAGGACGGTCCGGGTCCAACGTCCTGGCTTTC.

Points on this clonotype: This clone may be a read error of a much larger clone one base away. The chain links TRBV29-1 to TRBJ2-7, with D maybe TRBD2 (5 bases). The CDR3 has 14 amino acids. Per germline, CDR1 SQVTM and CDR2 ANQGSEA. CDR3 region: CNVDYPERSGEQYF. Here the CDR3 DNA reads TGCAACGTTGACTATCCAGAGCGATCTGGCGAGCAGTACTTC.

This clonotype was found many times. V is TRBV6-6 and J is TRBJ1-5; D remains unclear. Trimming pared 5 bases from V and 2 bases from J, leaving 10 bases between. Germline CDR1 is MNHNY and CDR2 is SVGAGI (reference sequence). This CDR3 is 14 amino acids long. DNA of the CDR3: TGTGCCAGCAGTGAATCGTGGGGCAATCAGCCCCAGCATTTT. Its protein is CASSESWGNQPQHF.

This clonotype was counted a few times. The V call is TRBV7-8, the J call TRBJ1-2; D perhaps matches TRBD1 (6 bases). V was pared by 1 base and J by 0 bases, with 24 bases between. Looked up from germline, CDR1 is SGHVS and CDR2 is FQNEAQ. The CDR3 extends over 20 amino acids. The CDR3 DNA sequence: TGTGCCAGCAGCTTAGTTTGGACAGCGTCGGGGAGCACAGCTAACTATGGCTACACCTTC. Protein product: CASSLVWTASGSTANYGYTF.

The chain is built from TRBV10-3 and TRBJ1-6; 11 bases are shared with TRBD1. The CDR3 loop spans 14 amino acids. With 10 bases clipped from V and 10 bases from J, the junction kept 9 bases outside the gene matches. Germline CDR1 ENHRY, CDR2 SYGVKD. Here the CDR3 reads CASRPGTGGSPLHF. In DNA, the CDR3 is TGTGCCAGCAGGCCCGGGACAGGGGGATCACCCCTCCACTTT.

This clonotype has at least ten counts. The CDR3 nucleotides read TGTGCCAGCAGTGAAGGAGAAGTTCTGAACACTGAAGCTTTCTTT. Amino acid sequence: CASSEGEVLNTEAFF. J is TRBJ1-1 and V is TRBV25-1; D gene uncertain. V was pared by 2 bases and J by 0 bases, with 10 bases between. CDR3 length equals 15 residues. Germline V gene data show CDR1 as MGHDK and CDR2 as SYGVNS. The full variable domain, completed using reference TRBV25-1 and TRBJ1-1, is EADIYQTPRYLVIGTGKKITLECSQTMGHDKMYWYQQDPGMELHLIHYSYGVNSTEKGDLSSESTVSRIRTEHFPLTLESARPSHTSQYLCASSEGEVLNTEAFFGQGTRLTVV.

This clonotype was detected many times. The chain is built from TRBV29-1 and TRBJ1-1, with TRBD1 as a possible D gene (5 bases). The CDR3 totals 11 residues. The germline CDR1 and CDR2 sequences are SQVTM and ANQGSEA. Trimming removed 2 bases from V and 8 bases from J, with 9 bases in between. In DNA form, the CDR3 reads TGCAGCGTTGAAAGGGGATGGGAAGCTTTCTTT. Protein product: CSVERGWEAFF.

This clonotype came up once. The V call is TRBV10-2, the J call TRBJ2-2, with TRBD2 matching over 8 bases. The CDR3 covers 14 residues. Trimming took 7 bases from V and 0 from J; bases not matched to a gene: 1. The germline V gene has CDR1 WSHSY and CDR2 SAAADI. The CDR3 nucleotides read TGCGCCAGCATGACTAGCGCGAACACCGGGGAGCTGTTTTTT. Translation gives CASMTSANTGELFF.

This clonotype was seen repeatedly, ten times or more. The chain couples TRBV19 to TRBJ1-5; D might be TRBD1 (5 bases). Germline-derived CDR1 and CDR2 are LNHDA and SQIVND (reference sequence). The CDR3 runs to 15 residues. V shed 3 bases and J shed 7 bases, with 16 bases lying between them. Here the CDR3 DNA reads TGTGCCAGTAGTATTGGGTCCGGGGCGCTACAGCCCCAGCATTTT. Encoded protein: CASSIGSGALQPQHF.

V is TRBV5-6 and J is TRBJ2-5; D not resolved. Trimming took off 0 bases at V and 2 bases at J, with 8 bases between the two ends. CDR1 and CDR2 from the germline V gene are SGHDT and YYEEEE. CDR3 size: 14 residues. This chain's CDR3 is CASSLVSLQETQYF. In DNA, the CDR3 is TGTGCCAGCAGCTTGGTTAGCCTACAAGAGACCCAGTACTTC.